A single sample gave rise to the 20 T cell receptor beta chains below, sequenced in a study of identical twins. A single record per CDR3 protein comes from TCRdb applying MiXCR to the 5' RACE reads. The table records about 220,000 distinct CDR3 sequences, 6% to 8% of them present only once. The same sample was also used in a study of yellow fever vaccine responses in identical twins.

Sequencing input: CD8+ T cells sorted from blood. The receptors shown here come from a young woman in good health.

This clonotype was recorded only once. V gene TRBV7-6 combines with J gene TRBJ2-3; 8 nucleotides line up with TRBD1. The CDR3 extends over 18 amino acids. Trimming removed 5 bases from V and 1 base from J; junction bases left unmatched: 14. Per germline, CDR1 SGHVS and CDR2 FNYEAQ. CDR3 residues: CASSPTPGQGARTDTQYF. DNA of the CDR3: TGTGCCAGCAGCCCTACCCCGGGGCAGGGGGCGCGCACAGATACGCAGTATTTT. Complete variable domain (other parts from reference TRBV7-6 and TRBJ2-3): GAGVSQSPRYKVTKRGQDVALRCDPISGHVSLYWYRQALGQGPEFLTYFNYEAQQDKSGLPNDRFSAERPEGSISTLTIQRTEQRDSAMYRCASSPTPGQGARTDTQYFGPGTRLTVL.

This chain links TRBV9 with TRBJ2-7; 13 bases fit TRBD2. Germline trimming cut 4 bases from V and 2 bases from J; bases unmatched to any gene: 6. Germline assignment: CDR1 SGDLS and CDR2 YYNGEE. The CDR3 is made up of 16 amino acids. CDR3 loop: CASSTGLAGDPYEQYF. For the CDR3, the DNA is TGTGCCAGCAGCACCGGACTAGCGGGAGATCCCTACGAGCAGTACTTC.

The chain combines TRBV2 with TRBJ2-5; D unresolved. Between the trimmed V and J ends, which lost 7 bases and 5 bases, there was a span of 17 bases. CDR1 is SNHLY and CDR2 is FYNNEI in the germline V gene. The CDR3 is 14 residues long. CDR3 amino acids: CASNTDEHRETQYF. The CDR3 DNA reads TGTGCCAGCAATACCGATGAACACCGGGAGACCCAGTACTTC.

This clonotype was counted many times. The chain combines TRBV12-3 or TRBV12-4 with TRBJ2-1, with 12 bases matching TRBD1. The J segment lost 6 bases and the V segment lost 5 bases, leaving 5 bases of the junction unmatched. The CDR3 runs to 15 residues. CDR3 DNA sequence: TGTGCCAGCAGTCCTGGGACAGGGGGCTTCAATGAGCAGTTCTTC. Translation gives CASSPGTGGFNEQFF.

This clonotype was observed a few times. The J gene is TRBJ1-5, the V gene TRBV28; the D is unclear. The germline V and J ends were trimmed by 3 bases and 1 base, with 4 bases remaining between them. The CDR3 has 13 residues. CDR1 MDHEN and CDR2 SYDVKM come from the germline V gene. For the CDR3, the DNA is TGTGCCAGCAGTTTGGAAAGCAATCAGCCCCAGCATTTT. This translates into CASSLESNQPQHF. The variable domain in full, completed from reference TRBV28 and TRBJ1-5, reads DVKVTQSSRYLVKRTGEKVFLECVQDMDHENMFWYRQDPGLGLRLIYFSYDVKMKEKGDIPEGYSVSREKKERFSLILESASTNQTSMYLCASSLESNQPQHFGDGTRLSIL.

The CDR3: CASSEGAREQYF. CDR3 DNA: TGTGCCAGCAGTGAAGGGGCCAGGGAGCAGTACTTC. The chain links TRBV12-3 or TRBV12-4 to TRBJ2-7; possibly TRBD1 for D (5 bases). This CDR3 is 12 amino acids long. Trimming removed 5 bases from V and 7 bases from J, with 12 bases in between.

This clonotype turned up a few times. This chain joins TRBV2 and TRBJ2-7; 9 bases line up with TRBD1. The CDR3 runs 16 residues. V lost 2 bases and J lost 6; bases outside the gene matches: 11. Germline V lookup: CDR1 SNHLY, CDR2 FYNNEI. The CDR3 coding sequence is TGTGCCAGCAGTGAAATGTTAGGGGGACAGGGAGGCGAGCAGTACTTC. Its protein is CASSEMLGGQGGEQYF.

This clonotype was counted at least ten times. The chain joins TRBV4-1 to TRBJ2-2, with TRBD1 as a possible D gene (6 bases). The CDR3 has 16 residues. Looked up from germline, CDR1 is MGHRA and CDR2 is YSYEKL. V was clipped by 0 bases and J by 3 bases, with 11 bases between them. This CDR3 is CASSQEQGGDTGELFF. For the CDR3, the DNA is TGCGCCAGCAGCCAAGAACAGGGTGGGGACACCGGGGAGCTGTTTTTT.

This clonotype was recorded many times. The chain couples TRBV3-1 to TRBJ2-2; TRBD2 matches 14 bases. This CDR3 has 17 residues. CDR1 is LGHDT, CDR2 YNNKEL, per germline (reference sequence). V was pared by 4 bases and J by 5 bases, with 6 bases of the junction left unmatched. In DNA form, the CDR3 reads TGTGCCAGCAGCCCACGGGGACTAGCGGGAGTGACCGGGGAGCTGTTTTTT. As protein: CASSPRGLAGVTGELFF.

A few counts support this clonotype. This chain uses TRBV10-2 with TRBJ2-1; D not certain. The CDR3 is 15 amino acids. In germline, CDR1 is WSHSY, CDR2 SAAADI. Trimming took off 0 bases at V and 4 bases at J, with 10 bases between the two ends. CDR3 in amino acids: CASSESPVGYNEQFF. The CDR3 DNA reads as TGCGCCAGCAGTGAGTCCCCAGTGGGTTACAATGAGCAGTTCTTC.

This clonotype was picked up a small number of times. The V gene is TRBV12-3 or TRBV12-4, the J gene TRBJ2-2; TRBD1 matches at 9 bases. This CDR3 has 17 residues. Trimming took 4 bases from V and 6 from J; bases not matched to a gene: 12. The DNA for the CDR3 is TGTGCCAGCAGTTCGGACAGGGGAATCAAGGCTCCCGGGGAGCTGTTTTTT. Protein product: CASSSDRGIKAPGELFF.

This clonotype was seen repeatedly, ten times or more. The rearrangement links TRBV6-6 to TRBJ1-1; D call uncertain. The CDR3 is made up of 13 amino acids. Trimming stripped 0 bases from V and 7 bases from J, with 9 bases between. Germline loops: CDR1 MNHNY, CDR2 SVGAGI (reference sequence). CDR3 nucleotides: TGTGCCAGCAGTTACTCGGTGACTTATGAAGCTTTCTTT. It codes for CASSYSVTYEAFF.

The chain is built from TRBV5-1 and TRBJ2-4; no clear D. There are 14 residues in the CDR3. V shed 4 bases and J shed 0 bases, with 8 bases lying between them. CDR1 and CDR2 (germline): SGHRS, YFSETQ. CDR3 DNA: TGCGCCAGCAGCCGTAGGGTAGCCAAAAACATTCAGTACTTC. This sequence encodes CASSRRVAKNIQYF.

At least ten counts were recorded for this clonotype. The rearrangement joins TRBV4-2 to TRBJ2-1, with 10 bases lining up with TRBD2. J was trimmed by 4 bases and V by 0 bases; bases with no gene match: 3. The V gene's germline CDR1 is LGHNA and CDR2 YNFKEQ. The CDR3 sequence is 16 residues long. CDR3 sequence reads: CASSQDVAGGYNEQFF. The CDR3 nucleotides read TGTGCCAGCAGCCAAGATGTAGCGGGAGGTTACAATGAGCAGTTCTTC.

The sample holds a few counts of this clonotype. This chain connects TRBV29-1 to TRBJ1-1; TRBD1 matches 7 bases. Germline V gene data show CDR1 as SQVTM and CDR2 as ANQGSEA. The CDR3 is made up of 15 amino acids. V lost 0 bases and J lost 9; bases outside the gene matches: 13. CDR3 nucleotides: TGCAGCGTTGAAGAAGGGGGCGGGGAAGGGGTAAAAGCTTTCTTT. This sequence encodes CSVEEGGGEGVKAFF.

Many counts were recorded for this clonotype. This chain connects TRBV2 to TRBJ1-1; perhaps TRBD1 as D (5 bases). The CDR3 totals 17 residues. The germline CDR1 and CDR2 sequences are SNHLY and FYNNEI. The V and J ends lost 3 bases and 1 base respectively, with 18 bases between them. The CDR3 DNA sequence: TGTGCCAGCAGTGAGGATAGTTGGGACCCGCGGAACACTGAAGCTTTCTTT. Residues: CASSEDSWDPRNTEAFF.

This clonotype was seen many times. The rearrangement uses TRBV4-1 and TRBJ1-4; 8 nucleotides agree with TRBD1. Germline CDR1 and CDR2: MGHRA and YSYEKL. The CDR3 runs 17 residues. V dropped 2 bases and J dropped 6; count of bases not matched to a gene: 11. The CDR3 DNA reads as TGCGCCAGCAGCCAACGGACAGGGTCGACTCTGGATGAAAAACTGTTTTTT. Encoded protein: CASSQRTGSTLDEKLFF.

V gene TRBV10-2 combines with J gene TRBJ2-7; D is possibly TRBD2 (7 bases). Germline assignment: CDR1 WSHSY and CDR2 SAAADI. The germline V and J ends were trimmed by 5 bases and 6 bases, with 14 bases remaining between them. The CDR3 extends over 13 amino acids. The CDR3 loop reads CASSWGGHSEQYV. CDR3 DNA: TGCGCCAGCAGTTGGGGGGGGCATAGCGAGCAGTACGTC.

This CDR3 is CASSFTGDEQYV. The CDR3, as DNA: TGCGCCAGCAGCTTCACAGGGGATGAGCAGTACGTC. The V gene is TRBV5-1, the J gene TRBJ2-7; 7 positions agree with TRBD1. The CDR3 has 12 residues. CDR1 is SGHRS and CDR2 is YFSETQ in the germline V gene. Trimming cost V 2 bases and J 7 bases; bases outside gene matches: 3.

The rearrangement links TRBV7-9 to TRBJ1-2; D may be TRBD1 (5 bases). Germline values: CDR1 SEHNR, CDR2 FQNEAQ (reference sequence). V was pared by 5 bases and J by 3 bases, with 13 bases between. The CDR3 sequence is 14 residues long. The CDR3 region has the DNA TGTGCCAGCAGCCCCACGGGGGAGGACTATGGCTACACCTTC. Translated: CASSPTGEDYGYTF. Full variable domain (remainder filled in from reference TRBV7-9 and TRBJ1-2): DTGVSQNPRHKITKRGQNVTFRCDPISEHNRLYWYRQTLGQGPEFLTYFQNEAQLEKSRLLSDRFSAERPKGSFSTLEIQRTEQGDSAMYLCASSPTGEDYGYTFGSGTRLTVV.